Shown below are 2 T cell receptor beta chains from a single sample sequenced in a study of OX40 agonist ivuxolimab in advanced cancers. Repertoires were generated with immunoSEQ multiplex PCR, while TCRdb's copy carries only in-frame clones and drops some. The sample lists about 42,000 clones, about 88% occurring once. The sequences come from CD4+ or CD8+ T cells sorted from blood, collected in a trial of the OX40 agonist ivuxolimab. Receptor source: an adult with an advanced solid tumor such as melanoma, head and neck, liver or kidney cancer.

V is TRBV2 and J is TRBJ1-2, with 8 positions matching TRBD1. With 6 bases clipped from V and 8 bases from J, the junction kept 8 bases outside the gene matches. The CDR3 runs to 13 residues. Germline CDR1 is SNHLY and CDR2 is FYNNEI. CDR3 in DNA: TGTGCCAGCAGGCAGGGGGCGCTTATCGGCTACACCTTC. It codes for CASRQGALIGYTF.

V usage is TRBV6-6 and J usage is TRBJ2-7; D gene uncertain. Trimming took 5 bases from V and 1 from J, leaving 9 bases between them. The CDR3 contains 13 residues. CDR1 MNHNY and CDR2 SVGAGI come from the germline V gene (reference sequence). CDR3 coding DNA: TGTGCCAGCAGTATACACTTGTCCTACGAGCAGTACTTC. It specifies CASSIHLSYEQYF.